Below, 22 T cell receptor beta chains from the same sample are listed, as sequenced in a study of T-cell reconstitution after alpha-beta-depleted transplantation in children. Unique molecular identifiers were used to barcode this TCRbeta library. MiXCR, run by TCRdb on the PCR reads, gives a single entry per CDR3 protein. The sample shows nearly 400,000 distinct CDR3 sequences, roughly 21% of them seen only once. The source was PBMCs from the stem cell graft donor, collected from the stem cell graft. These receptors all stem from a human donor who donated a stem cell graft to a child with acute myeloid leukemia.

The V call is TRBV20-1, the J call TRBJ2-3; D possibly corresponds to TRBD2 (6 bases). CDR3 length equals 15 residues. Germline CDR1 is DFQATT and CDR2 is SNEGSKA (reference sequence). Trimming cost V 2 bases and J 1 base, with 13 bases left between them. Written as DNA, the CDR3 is TGCAGTGCTAGAAGGGCAGCGGGCGGCACAGATACGCAGTATTTT. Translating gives CSARRAAGGTDTQYF.

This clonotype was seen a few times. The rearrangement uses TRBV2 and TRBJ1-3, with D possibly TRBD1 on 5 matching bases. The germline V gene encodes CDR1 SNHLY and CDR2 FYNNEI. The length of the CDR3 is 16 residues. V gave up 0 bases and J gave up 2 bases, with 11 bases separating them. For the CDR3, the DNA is TGTGCCAGCAGTGAAGCGCTTCCGGGGGCTGGAAACACCATATATTTT. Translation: CASSEALPGAGNTIYF.

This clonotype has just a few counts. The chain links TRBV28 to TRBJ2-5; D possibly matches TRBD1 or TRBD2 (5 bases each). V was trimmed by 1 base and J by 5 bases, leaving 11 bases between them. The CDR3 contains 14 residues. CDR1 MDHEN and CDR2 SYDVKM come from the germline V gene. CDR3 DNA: TGTGCCAGCAGTTTATATAACAGGAGGGAGACCCAGTACTTC. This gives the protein CASSLYNRRETQYF.

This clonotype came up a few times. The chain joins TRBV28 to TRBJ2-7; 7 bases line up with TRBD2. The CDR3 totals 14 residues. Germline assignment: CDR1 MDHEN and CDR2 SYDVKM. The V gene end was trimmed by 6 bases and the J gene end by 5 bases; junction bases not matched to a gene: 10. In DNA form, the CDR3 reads TGTGCCAGCAGACTCGGTCTAGCGGCCCACGAGCAGTACTTC. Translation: CASRLGLAAHEQYF.

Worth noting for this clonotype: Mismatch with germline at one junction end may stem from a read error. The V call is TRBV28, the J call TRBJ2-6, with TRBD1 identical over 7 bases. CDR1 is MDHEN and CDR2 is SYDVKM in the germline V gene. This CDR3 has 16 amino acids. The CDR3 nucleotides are TGTGCCAGCAGCCCCACAGGGGTCTCTGTGGCCAACGTCCTGACTTTC. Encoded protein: CASSPTGVSVANVLTF.

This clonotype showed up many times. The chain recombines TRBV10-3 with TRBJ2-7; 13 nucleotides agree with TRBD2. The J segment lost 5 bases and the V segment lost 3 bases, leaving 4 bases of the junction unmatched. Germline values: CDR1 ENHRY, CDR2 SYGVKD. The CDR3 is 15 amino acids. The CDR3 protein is CAISDGLAGANEQYF. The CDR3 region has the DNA TGTGCCATCAGTGATGGACTAGCGGGAGCTAACGAGCAGTACTTC.

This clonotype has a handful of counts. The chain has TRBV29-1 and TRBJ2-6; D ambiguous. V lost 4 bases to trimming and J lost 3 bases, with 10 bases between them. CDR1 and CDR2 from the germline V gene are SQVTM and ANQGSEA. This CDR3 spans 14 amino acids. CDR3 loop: CSVGSLGGANVLTF. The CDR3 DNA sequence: TGCAGCGTTGGCAGTCTGGGTGGGGCCAACGTCCTGACTTTC.

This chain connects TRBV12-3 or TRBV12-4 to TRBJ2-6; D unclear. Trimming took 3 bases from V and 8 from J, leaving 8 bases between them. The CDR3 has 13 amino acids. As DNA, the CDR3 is TGTGCCAGCAGTTTCGGAAAGTCCAACGTCCTGACTTTC. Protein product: CASSFGKSNVLTF.

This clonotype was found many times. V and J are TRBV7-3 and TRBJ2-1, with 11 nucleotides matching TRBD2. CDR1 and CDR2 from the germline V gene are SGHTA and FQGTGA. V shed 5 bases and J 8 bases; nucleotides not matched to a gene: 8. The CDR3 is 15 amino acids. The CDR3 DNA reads TGTGCCAGCAGCCTTAGCGGGAGGGCCTTGGATGAGCAGTTCTTC. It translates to CASSLSGRALDEQFF.

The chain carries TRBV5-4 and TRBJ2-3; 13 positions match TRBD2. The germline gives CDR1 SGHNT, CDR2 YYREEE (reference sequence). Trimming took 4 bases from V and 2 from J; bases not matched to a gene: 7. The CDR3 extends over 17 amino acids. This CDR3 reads CASSPWTSGSPTDTQYF. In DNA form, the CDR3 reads TGTGCCAGCAGCCCTTGGACTAGCGGGAGCCCCACAGATACGCAGTATTTT.

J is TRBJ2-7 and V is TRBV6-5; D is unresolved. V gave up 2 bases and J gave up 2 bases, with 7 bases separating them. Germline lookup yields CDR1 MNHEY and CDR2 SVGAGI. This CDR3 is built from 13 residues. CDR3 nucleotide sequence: TGTGCCAGCAGTTACGGGTTGACCTACGAGCAGTACTTC. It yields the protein CASSYGLTYEQYF.

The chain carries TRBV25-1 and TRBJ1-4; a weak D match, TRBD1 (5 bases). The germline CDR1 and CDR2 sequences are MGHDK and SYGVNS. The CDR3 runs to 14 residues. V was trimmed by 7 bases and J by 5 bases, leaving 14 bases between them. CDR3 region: CASTPTDTNEKLFF. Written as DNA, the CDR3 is TGTGCCAGCACCCCGACAGACACAAATGAAAAACTGTTTTTT.

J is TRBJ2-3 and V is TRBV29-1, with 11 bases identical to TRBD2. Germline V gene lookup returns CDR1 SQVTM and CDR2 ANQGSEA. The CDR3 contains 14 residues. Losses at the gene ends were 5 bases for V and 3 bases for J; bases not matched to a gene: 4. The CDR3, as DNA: TGCAGCGTTCCCAGGACTAGCGGGACAGATACGCAGTATTTT. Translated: CSVPRTSGTDTQYF.

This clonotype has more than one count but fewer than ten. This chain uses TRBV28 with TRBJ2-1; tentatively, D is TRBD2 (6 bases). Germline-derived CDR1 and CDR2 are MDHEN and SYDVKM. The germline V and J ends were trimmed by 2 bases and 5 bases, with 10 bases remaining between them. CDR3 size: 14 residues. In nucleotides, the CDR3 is TGTGCCAGCAGTTTACGGGACTTAGACAATGAGCAGTTCTTC. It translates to CASSLRDLDNEQFF.

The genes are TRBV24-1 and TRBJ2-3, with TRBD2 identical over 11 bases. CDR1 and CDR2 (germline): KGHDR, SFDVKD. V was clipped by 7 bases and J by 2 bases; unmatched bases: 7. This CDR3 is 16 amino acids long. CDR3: CATSSRGLAVTDTQYF. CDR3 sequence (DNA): TGTGCCACCAGCTCTCGGGGACTAGCGGTCACAGATACGCAGTATTTT.

The CDR3 DNA sequence: TGTGCCAGCAGTTCACAAAGGGGTTCCGAGACCCAGTACTTC. It yields the protein CASSSQRGSETQYF. The chain recombines TRBV28 with TRBJ2-5, with D maybe TRBD1 (5 bases). This CDR3 has 14 residues. The germline V gene has CDR1 MDHEN and CDR2 SYDVKM. Trimming left V 4 bases short and J 5 bases short, with 14 bases between.

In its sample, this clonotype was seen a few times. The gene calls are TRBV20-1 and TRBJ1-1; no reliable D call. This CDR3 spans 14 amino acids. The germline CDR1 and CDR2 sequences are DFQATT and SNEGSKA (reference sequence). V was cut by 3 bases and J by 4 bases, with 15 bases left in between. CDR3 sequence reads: CSASVPRGVTEAFF. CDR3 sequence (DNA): TGCAGTGCTAGTGTCCCCCGAGGTGTCACTGAAGCTTTCTTT.

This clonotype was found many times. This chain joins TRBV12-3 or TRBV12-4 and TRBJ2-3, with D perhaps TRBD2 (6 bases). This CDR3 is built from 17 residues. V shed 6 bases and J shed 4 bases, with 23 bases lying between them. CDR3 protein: CASSFPVGGSLADTQYF. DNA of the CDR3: TGTGCCAGCAGCTTCCCGGTTGGAGGGTCCTTGGCAGATACGCAGTATTTT.

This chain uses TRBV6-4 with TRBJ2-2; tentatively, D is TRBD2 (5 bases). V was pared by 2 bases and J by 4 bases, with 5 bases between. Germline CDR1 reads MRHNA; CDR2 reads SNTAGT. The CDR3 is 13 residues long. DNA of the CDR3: TGTGCCAGCAGTGACACTAGCACCGGGGAGCTGTTTTTT. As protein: CASSDTSTGELFF.

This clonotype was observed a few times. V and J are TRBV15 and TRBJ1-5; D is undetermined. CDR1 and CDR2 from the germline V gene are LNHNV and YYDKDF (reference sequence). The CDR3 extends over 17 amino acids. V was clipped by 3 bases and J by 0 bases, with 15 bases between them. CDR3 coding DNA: TGTGCCACCAGCAGCTACAGAGGCATCGTTAGCAATCAGCCCCAGCATTTT. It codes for CATSSYRGIVSNQPQHF.

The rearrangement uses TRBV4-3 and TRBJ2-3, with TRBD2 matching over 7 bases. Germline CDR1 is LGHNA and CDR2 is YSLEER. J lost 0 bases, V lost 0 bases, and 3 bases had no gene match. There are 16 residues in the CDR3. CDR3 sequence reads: CASSQDSRGSTDTQYF. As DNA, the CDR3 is TGCGCCAGCAGCCAAGACTCGCGGGGGAGCACAGATACGCAGTATTTT.

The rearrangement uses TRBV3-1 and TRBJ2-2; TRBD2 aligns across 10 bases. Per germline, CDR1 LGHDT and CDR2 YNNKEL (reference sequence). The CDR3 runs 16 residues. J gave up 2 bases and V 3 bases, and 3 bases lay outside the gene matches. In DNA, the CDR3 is TGTGCCAGCAGCCACGGACTAGCGGTAAACACCGGGGAGCTGTTTTTT. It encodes CASSHGLAVNTGELFF.